These T cell receptor beta chains were read from a single sample in a study of identical twins. In TCRdb, the 5' RACE reads were re-called with MiXCR into one record per CDR3 protein. Of approximately 620,000 distinct CDR3 sequences in the sample, 8.5% to 9% were seen once. The sample was also linked to a second study, of yellow fever vaccine responses in identical twins.

The specimen sequenced was PBMCs. These receptor sequences come from a woman in her late teens or twenties in good health. Each CDR3 is given with its conserved first and last residue. The D gene is left open where the match is weak. The size entry is marked missing in some rows and otherwise reads once, few, many or a size class.

>many|-|TRBV5-1|TRBJ1-1
TGCGCCAGCAGCTTTGGGGGGGACACTGAAGCTTTCTTT
CASSFGGDTEAFF
>many|TRBD1|TRBV7-2|TRBJ2-1
TGTGCCAGCAGGCAGACAGGGAACAATGAGCAGTTCTTC
CASRQTGNNEQFF
>many|-|TRBV6-1|TRBJ1-1
TGTGCCAGCAGTAGGGGCCGGGCCATGAACACTGAAGCTTTCTTT
CASSRGRAMNTEAFF
>few|TRBD2|TRBV9|TRBJ2-2
TGTGCCAGCAGCCCCAGACTAGCGGGCGGGGAGCTGTTTTTT
CASSPRLAGGELFF
>-|TRBD2|TRBV18|TRBJ2-1
TGTGCCAGCTCACCACCGACTAGCGGGCCCAGAGGGGGCAATGAGCAGTTCTTC
CASSPPTSGPRGGNEQFF
>few|TRBD2|TRBV11-3|TRBJ2-1
TGTGCCAGCAGCTTAGGTGTCATAGCGGGGGTCAATGAGCAGTTCTTC
CASSLGVIAGVNEQFF
>many|-|TRBV12-3/TRBV12-4|TRBJ2-1
TGTGCCAGCAGTTTAGGAAACTCCTACAATGAGCAGTTCTTC
CASSLGNSYNEQFF
>few|TRBD2|TRBV7-9|TRBJ2-1
TGTGCCAGCAGCCCGGGGGGGGAATCCCACAATGAGCAGTTCTTC
CASSPGGESHNEQFF
>many|-|TRBV5-1|TRBJ2-7
TGCGCCAGCAGTGGGGTCCTTGACGAGCAGTACTTC
CASSGVLDEQYF
>-|-|TRBV18|TRBJ1-1
TGTGCCAGCTCACCGGACTTTCGGACTGAAGCTTTCTTT
CASSPDFRTEAFF
>few|-|TRBV3-1|TRBJ2-2
TGTGCCAGCAGCCAAGTACAGAGCACCGGGGAGCTGTTTTTT
CASSQVQSTGELFF
>-|-|TRBV6-5|TRBJ2-3
TGTGCCAGCAGCTACGCGGAGGCCCTCACAGATACGCAGTATTTT
CASSYAEALTDTQYF
>-|TRBD1|TRBV9|TRBJ1-3
TGTGCCAGCAGCGTAGAGGGGGCTACTGGAAACACCATATATTTT
CASSVEGATGNTIYF
>few|-|TRBV12-3/TRBV12-4|TRBJ2-7
TGTGCCAGCAGTGGACTCCATAACTCCTACGAGCAGTACTTC
CASSGLHNSYEQYF
>-|-|TRBV20-1|TRBJ2-1
TGCAGTGCTAGGGCGGGAATTCTCAATGAGCAGTTCTTC
CSARAGILNEQFF